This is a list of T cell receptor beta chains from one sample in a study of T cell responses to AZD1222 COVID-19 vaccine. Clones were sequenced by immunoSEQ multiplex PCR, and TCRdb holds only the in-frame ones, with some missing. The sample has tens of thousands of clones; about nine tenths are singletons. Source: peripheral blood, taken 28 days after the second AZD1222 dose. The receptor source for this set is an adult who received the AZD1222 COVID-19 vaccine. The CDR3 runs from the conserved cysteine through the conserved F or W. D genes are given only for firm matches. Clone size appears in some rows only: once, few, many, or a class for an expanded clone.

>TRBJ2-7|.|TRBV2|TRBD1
TGTGCCAGCAGGGACAGGGGCCTATCAACCTACGAGCAGTACTTC
CASRDRGLSTYEQYF
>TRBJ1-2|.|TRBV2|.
TGTGCCAGCAGGTCCGACGGGGTTAGGTATGGCTACACCTTC
CASRSDGVRYGYTF
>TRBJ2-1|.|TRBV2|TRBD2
TGTGCCAGCAGTGTAGCGGGAGGCCCTTCCTACAATGAGCAGTTCTTC
CASSVAGGPSYNEQFF
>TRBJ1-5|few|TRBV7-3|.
TGTGCCAGCAGCCACGGGCCAGGGATGTATGGCAATCAGCCCCAGCATTTT
CASSHGPGMYGNQPQHF
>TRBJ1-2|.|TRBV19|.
TGTGCCAGTAATACCGGGACGGGCAATCTCACCTTC
CASNTGTGNLTF
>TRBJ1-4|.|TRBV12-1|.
TGTGCCAGCAGCCCGACTTCAGACGCAACTAATGAAAAACTGTTTTTT
CASSPTSDATNEKLFF
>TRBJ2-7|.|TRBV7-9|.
TGTGCCAGCAGCCCCCGGGAACCCTCCTACGAGCAGTACTTC
CASSPREPSYEQYF
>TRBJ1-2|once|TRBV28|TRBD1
TGTGCCAGCAGGCCCGGGACAGCTAGTGGCTACACCTTC
CASRPGTASGYTF
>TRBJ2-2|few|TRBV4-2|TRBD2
TGTGCCAGCAGCCAAGATCGGAGAGCGGGAGGTGGCACCGGGGAGCTGTTTTTT
CASSQDRRAGGGTGELFF
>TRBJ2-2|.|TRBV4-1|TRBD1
TGCGCCAGCAGCCAATGGACAGGGCTAAGCGGGGAGCTGTTTTTT
CASSQWTGLSGELFF
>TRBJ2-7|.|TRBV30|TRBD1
TGTGCCTGGAGGGTGACAGGGGGCTGGAACGAGCAGTACTTC
CAWRVTGGWNEQYF
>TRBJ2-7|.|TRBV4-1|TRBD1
TGCGCCAGCAGCCAAGACCGGGACAGGCCATACGAGCAGTACTTC
CASSQDRDRPYEQYF
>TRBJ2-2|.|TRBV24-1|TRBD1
TGTGCCACCAGTGATCCGGGACAGGTTATCGGGGAGCTGTTTTTT
CATSDPGQVIGELFF
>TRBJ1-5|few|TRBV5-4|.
TGTGCCAGACGGACGAGCAATCAGCCCCAGCATTTT
CARRTSNQPQHF
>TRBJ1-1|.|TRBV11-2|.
TGTGCCAGCAGCTTAGGGGGGACGACTGAAGCTTTCTTT
CASSLGGTTEAFF
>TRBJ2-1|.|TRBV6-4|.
TGTGCCAGCAGTGTTGGGCTTTACAATGAGCAGTTCTTC
CASSVGLYNEQFF
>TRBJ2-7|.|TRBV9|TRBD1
TGTGCCAGCAGCGATGGGACAGGGAAGAACGAGCAGTACTTC
CASSDGTGKNEQYF
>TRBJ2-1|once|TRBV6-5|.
TGTGCCAGCCGGGACTTGGGCTATGAGCAGTTCTTC
CASRDLGYEQFF
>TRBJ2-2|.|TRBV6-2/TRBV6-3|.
TGTGCCAGCAGCAGGGGAGAGCCGACGGGAGCGTTAGAGCTGTTTTTT
CASSRGEPTGALELFF
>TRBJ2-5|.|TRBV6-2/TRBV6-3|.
TGTGCCAGCAGCCCCGAGAGCCAGGGGTTAGGAGAGACCCAGTACTTC
CASSPESQGLGETQYF
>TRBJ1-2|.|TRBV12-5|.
TGTGCTAGTGGTTTGGTAAAAAGGGACGGCTACACCTTC
CASGLVKRDGYTF
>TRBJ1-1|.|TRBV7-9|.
TGTGCCAGCAGCTTTAGTGGCCTGACCCTGGAGGAAGCTTTCTTT
CASSFSGLTLEEAFF
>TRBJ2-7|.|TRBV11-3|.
TGTGCCAGCAGCTTAGAGGTTAACTACGAGCAGTACTTC
CASSLEVNYEQYF
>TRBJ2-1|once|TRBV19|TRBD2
TGTGCCAGTAGTATTGCGGTAGCGGGATCCTACAATGAGCAGTTCTTC
CASSIAVAGSYNEQFF
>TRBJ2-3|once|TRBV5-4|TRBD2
TGTGCCAGCAGCTTGGCTAGCGGGAGAGCAGATACGCAGTATTTT
CASSLASGRADTQYF
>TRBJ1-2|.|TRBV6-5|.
TGTGCCAGCAGTTACATCAGGGCTCTGAACTATGGCTACACCTTC
CASSYIRALNYGYTF
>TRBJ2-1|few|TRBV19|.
TGTGCCAGTAGTATTTCGGCCGCCTACAATGAGCAGTTCTTC
CASSISAAYNEQFF
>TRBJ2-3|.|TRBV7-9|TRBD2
TGTGCCAGCAGCTCAATAAGGGGGACTAGCGGCACAGATACGCAGTATTTT
CASSSIRGTSGTDTQYF
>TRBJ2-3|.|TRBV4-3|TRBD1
TGCGCCAGCAGCCATTCGACAGGGCGCCTTACAGATACGCAGTATTTT
CASSHSTGRLTDTQYF
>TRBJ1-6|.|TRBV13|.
TGTGCCAGCGGTTCCTCCAGGATTAATTCACCCCTCCACTTT
CASGSSRINSPLHF
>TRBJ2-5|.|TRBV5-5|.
TGTGCCAGCAGCCCTGAGGGGGGGAGAGAGACCCAGTACTTC
CASSPEGGRETQYF
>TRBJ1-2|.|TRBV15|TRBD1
TGTGCCACCAGCAGAGGCCACGGACAGGGGCAAGGCTATGGCTACACCTTC
CATSRGHGQGQGYGYTF
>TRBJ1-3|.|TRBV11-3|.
TGTGCCAGCAGCTTAGCCGGGGATGACACCATATATTTT
CASSLAGDDTIYF
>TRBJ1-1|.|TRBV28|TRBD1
TGTGCCAGCAGTTTTGGGACAGGGACTGGGGACACTGAAGCTTTCTTT
CASSFGTGTGDTEAFF
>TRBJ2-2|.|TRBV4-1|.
TGCGCCAGCAGCCAAGATCTAGCAAGGGAGCTGTTTTTT
CASSQDLARELFF
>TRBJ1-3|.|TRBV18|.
TGTGCCAGCTCCCCGGACAGCTCTGGAAACACCATATATTTT
CASSPDSSGNTIYF
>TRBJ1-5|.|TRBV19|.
TGTGCCACCAAGTATGGAAGGGGGTTGGGTCAGCCCCAGCATTTT
CATKYGRGLGQPQHF
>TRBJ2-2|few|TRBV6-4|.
TGTGCCAGCAGCTCCAGTGCCACCGGGGAGCTGTTTTTT
CASSSSATGELFF
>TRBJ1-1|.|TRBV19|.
TGTGCCAGTAGTAGGGAAAGTGAAGCTTTCTTT
CASSRESEAFF
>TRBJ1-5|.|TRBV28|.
TGTGCCAGCAGCCCCACGTGGGATCAGCCCCAGCATTTT
CASSPTWDQPQHF
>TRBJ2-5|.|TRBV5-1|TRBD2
TGCGCCAGCAGCTTGTTGGTAGCGGGAGGAGGAGAGACCCAGTACTTC
CASSLLVAGGGETQYF
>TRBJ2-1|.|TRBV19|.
TGTGCCAGTAGGATCGGTGGCGCTCTCTACAATGAGCAGTTCTTC
CASRIGGALYNEQFF
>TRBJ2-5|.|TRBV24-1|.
TGTGCCACCAGTGATTTTGGAGCGAACCAAGAGACCCAGTACTTC
CATSDFGANQETQYF
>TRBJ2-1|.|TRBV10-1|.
TGCGCCAGCAGTGAGTCTAGACCCCCTAATGAGCAGTTCTTC
CASSESRPPNEQFF
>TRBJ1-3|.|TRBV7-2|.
TGTGCCAGCAGCCCAGGGGGAAACACCATATATTTT
CASSPGGNTIYF
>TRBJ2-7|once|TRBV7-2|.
TGTGCCAGCAGCTTAGACACCGGGTCAGGGGACTACGAGCAGTACTTC
CASSLDTGSGDYEQYF
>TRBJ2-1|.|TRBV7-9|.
TGTGCCAGCAGCTTACGGTCTGCAGGTAGCTCCTACAATGAGCAGTTCTTC
CASSLRSAGSSYNEQFF
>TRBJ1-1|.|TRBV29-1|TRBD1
TGCAGCGCTGGTGGGGGGACAGCGAACACTGAAGCTTTCTTT
CSAGGGTANTEAFF
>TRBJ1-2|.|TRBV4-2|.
TGTGCCAGCAGCCAAGATAGCGGGGAGAGAGGCTACACCTTC
CASSQDSGERGYTF
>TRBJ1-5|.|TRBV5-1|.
TGCGCCAGCAGCTTGGGGGCAGGGGTCAATCAGCCCCAGCATTTT
CASSLGAGVNQPQHF
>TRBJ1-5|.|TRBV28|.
TGTGCCAGCAGTTTACCGGCGAATAGCAATCAGCCCCAGCATTTT
CASSLPANSNQPQHF
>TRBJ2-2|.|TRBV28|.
TGTGCCAGCGGGAACAGGGTTCCCACCGGGGAGCTGTTTTTT
CASGNRVPTGELFF
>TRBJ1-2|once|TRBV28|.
TGTGCCAGCAGTTTCACCCCCGGGTCAGGGACCTATGGCTACACCTTC
CASSFTPGSGTYGYTF
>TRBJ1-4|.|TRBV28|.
TGTGCCAGCAGTTGGGGACTGCAAAAACTGTTTTTT
CASSWGLQKLFF
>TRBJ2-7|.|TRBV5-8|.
TGTGCCAGCAGCACCATTCGGTACGAGCAGTACTTC
CASSTIRYEQYF
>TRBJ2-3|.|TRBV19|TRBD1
TGTGCCAGTAGTACCCTCCCGGGGACAGGCACAGATACGCAGTATTTT
CASSTLPGTGTDTQYF
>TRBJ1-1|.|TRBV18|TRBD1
TGTGCCAGCTCACCTACAGGGGACGGGCGGAAAGCTTTCTTT
CASSPTGDGRKAFF
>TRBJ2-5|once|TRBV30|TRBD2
TGTGCCTGGAACCTGGGGGGGACAGAGACCCAGTACTTC
CAWNLGGTETQYF